These 21 T cell receptor beta chains were sequenced from one sample in a study of Graves' ophthalmopathy and Graves' hyperthyroidism (dated 2018 in TCRdb). Instrument on record: Illumina HiSeq 2000. TCR beta CDR3 regions were amplified from RNA transcripts for repertoire sequencing. The first round was an RT-PCR using HTBI primers with the Qiagen OneStep RT-PCR kit, and this first round was followed by a second-round multiplex PCR, then size selection and purification. The public reads were reprocessed in TCRdb via fastp at Q25 and MiXCR, keeping in-frame beta chains. Rows are unified per CDR3 protein, each entry keeping the most common DNA and genes. The sample profile shows 200,000 to 250,000 distinct CDR3 sequences; 20% to 25% of them were found once. Jointly, the top ten make up about 40% of the sample. The sample was peripheral blood. The receptors come from a woman aged 50 to 65 with Graves' ophthalmopathy. Donor details come from another sample of the same person, matched by shared clones.

This clonotype was seen many times. The V call is TRBV24-1, the J call TRBJ1-5; D remains unclear. This CDR3 region has 17 residues. CDR1 KGHDR and CDR2 SFDVKD come from the germline V gene. V was pared by 2 bases and J by 3 bases, with 16 bases between. CDR3 amino acids: CATSDSKEPPNNQPQHF. Here the CDR3 DNA reads TGTGCCACCAGTGATTCGAAGGAGCCACCCAACAATCAGCCCCAGCATTTT.

V usage is TRBV12-3 or TRBV12-4 and J usage is TRBJ1-2; 8 bases fit TRBD1. V trimming: 6 bases; J trimming: 4 bases; junction bases outside the gene matches: 10. The CDR3 is made up of 15 amino acids. CDR3: CASSRGQTGVYGYTF. CDR3 sequence (DNA): TGTGCCAGCAGCCGAGGTCAGACAGGGGTCTATGGCTACACCTTC.

This chain connects TRBV28 to TRBJ2-7, with 11 positions matching TRBD2. The V segment lost 6 bases and the J segment 4 bases; nucleotides outside the gene matches: 8. The CDR3 extends over 15 amino acids. The V gene's germline CDR1 is MDHEN and CDR2 SYDVKM. The chain's CDR3 is CASSLTSGSWYEQYF. CDR3 sequence (DNA): TGTGCCAGCAGCCTTACTAGCGGGAGCTGGTACGAGCAGTACTTC.

This clonotype was counted ten times or more. The chain joins TRBV11-2 to TRBJ1-3; D gene ambiguous. Germline V lookup: CDR1 SGHAT, CDR2 FQNNGV. V lost 1 base and J 2 bases, leaving 6 bases between the germline ends. This CDR3 comprises 14 residues. DNA of the CDR3: TGTGCCAGCAGCTTAGGGGGAGCTGGAAACACCATATATTTT. It yields the protein CASSLGGAGNTIYF. Combining the CDR3 with reference TRBV11-2 and TRBJ1-3 gives the whole variable domain EAGVAQSPRYKIIEKRQSVAFWCNPISGHATLYWYQQILGQGPKLLIQFQNNGVVDDSQLPKDRFSAERLKGVDSTLKIQPAKLEDSAVYLCASSLGGAGNTIYFGEGSWLTVV.

A few counts support this clonotype. The V and J genes are TRBV20-1 and TRBJ2-2, with no clear D. V lost 6 bases and J 1 base, leaving 18 bases between the germline ends. CDR1 DFQATT and CDR2 SNEGSKA come from the germline V gene (reference sequence). The CDR3 has 16 amino acids. The CDR3 DNA reads as TGCAGTGCCACAACCCCCGGGCGCAAGAACACCGGGGAGCTGTTTTTT. Protein: CSATTPGRKNTGELFF.

The CDR3 region is CASSLGTSLHEQYF. CDR3 coding DNA: TGTGCCAGCAGTTTAGGGACTAGCTTACACGAGCAGTACTTC. The V call is TRBV28, the J call TRBJ2-7; 9 nucleotides line up with TRBD2. This CDR3 is 14 amino acids long. Germline V gene data show CDR1 as MDHEN and CDR2 as SYDVKM. The J segment lost 5 bases and the V segment lost 2 bases, leaving 4 bases of the junction unmatched.

The V gene is TRBV9, the J gene TRBJ2-7; D call uncertain. V lost 0 bases to trimming and J lost 3 bases, with 7 bases between them. Germline V lookup: CDR1 SGDLS, CDR2 YYNGEE. This CDR3 has 13 residues. CDR3 residues: CASSVGPNYEQYF. The CDR3 bases are TGTGCCAGCAGCGTAGGCCCAAACTACGAGCAGTACTTC.

This clonotype was counted at least ten times. This chain connects TRBV20-1 to TRBJ2-7; D perhaps matches TRBD2 (6 bases). V lost 5 bases, J lost 3 bases, and 8 bases lay in between. The V gene's germline CDR1 is DFQATT and CDR2 SNEGSKA (reference sequence). This CDR3 spans 11 amino acids. The CDR3 DNA reads as TGCAGTGCTTCGACTAGCTACGAGCAGTACTTC. Protein: CSASTSYEQYF.

V and J are TRBV11-2 and TRBJ1-1, with a tentative D call TRBD1 (6 bases). Germline assignment: CDR1 SGHAT and CDR2 FQNNGV. The CDR3 has 16 residues. V was shortened by 1 base and J by 0 bases, with 12 bases between the two germline ends. DNA of the CDR3: TGTGCCAGCAGCTTAGGAGGACAGATAGTGAACACTGAAGCTTTCTTT. It yields the protein CASSLGGQIVNTEAFF.

This clonotype appeared once. The chain has TRBV11-2 and TRBJ2-2; 13 bases line up with TRBD2. The CDR3 has 16 amino acids. J was trimmed by 6 bases and V by 5 bases; bases with no gene match: 6. CDR1 is SGHAT, CDR2 FQNNGV, per germline. CDR3 coding DNA: TGTGCCAGCAGCCCAAGGACTAGCGGGAGTGCCGGGGAGCTGTTTTTT. Amino acid sequence: CASSPRTSGSAGELFF. Drawing the rest from reference TRBV11-2 and TRBJ2-2, the complete variable domain is EAGVAQSPRYKIIEKRQSVAFWCNPISGHATLYWYQQILGQGPKLLIQFQNNGVVDDSQLPKDRFSAERLKGVDSTLKIQPAKLEDSAVYLCASSPRTSGSAGELFFGEGSRLTVL.

This clonotype has only a few counts. The chain carries TRBV18 and TRBJ1-6, with unresolved D. The CDR3 runs 14 residues. CDR1 is KGHSH, CDR2 LQKENI, per germline. V was cut by 1 base and J by 10 bases, with 11 bases left in between. In DNA form, the CDR3 reads TGTGCCAGCTCACCACAAAGGGTTGGGTCACCCCTCCACTTT. Protein product: CASSPQRVGSPLHF.

This clonotype was picked up many times. V is TRBV9 and J is TRBJ1-1, with 10 nucleotides matching TRBD1. The CDR3 is 14 residues long. The junction had 4 bases not matched to a gene; V was cut back by 3 bases and J by 5 bases. CDR1 SGDLS and CDR2 YYNGEE come from the germline V gene. CDR3 residues: CASSATGGKTEAFF. As DNA, the CDR3 is TGTGCCAGCAGCGCGACAGGGGGCAAAACTGAAGCTTTCTTT. Full variable domain (missing parts from reference TRBV9 and TRBJ1-1): DSGVTQTPKHLITATGQRVTLRCSPRSGDLSVYWYQQSLDQGLQFLIQYYNGEERAKGNILERFSAQQFPDLHSELNLSSLELGDSALYFCASSATGGKTEAFFGQGTRLTVV.

This clonotype was recorded many times. The chain combines TRBV2 with TRBJ1-1; D unclear. CDR1 is SNHLY, CDR2 FYNNEI, per germline. V dropped 2 bases and J dropped 1 base, with 8 bases sitting between them. CDR3 length: 14 amino acids. CDR3 protein: CASSEKAKNTEAFF. DNA of the CDR3: TGTGCCAGCAGTGAAAAGGCTAAGAACACTGAAGCTTTCTTT. Variable domain in full (rest from reference TRBV2 and TRBJ1-1): EPEVTQTPSHQVTQMGQEVILRCVPISNHLYFYWYRQILGQKVEFLVSFYNNEISEKSEIFDDQFSVERPDGSNFTLKIRSTKLEDSAMYFCASSEKAKNTEAFFGQGTRLTVV.

This clonotype was picked up many times. The V gene is TRBV6-5, the J gene TRBJ2-7; the match to TRBD1 covers 9 bases. V gave up 4 bases and J gave up 4 bases; unmatched junction bases: 8. CDR1 and CDR2 (germline): MNHEY, SVGAGI. The CDR3 loop spans 15 amino acids. In DNA form, the CDR3 reads TGTGCCAGCAGTTCCAGGACAGGGGACTTGTACGAGCAGTACTTC. Protein product: CASSSRTGDLYEQYF.

V and J are TRBV30 and TRBJ2-5; D is unresolved. The CDR3 is 12 amino acids. CDR1 is GTSNPN, CDR2 SVGIG, per germline (reference sequence). V was trimmed by 4 bases and J by 5 bases, leaving 11 bases between them. The CDR3 sequence: CAWMDLGETQYF. Here the CDR3 DNA reads TGTGCCTGGATGGACCTAGGGGAGACCCAGTACTTC.

There are many counts of this clonotype. The rearrangement uses TRBV2 and TRBJ2-5; 12 nucleotides match TRBD2. The ends lost 6 bases at V and 9 bases at J; junction bases unmatched: 14. Germline CDR1 and CDR2: SNHLY and FYNNEI. The CDR3 length is 16 residues. The CDR3 nucleotides are TGTGCCAGCAGCGAGCTAACTAGCGGGAGGCACCAGCCCCAGTACTTC. Residues: CASSELTSGRHQPQYF.

This clonotype was recorded at least ten times. The chain uses TRBV11-2 and TRBJ1-1; D remains unclear. This CDR3 comprises 14 residues. Germline V lookup: CDR1 SGHAT, CDR2 FQNNGV. V lost 5 bases and J 5 bases, leaving 15 bases between the germline ends. CDR3 residues: CASSPTNGVTEAFF. CDR3 coding DNA: TGTGCCAGCAGCCCCACCAACGGGGTGACTGAAGCTTTCTTT.

The chain links TRBV29-1 to TRBJ2-7, with TRBD2 as a possible D gene (5 bases). This CDR3 has 12 residues. The germline CDR1 and CDR2 sequences are SQVTM and ANQGSEA. Trimming removed 3 bases at V and 5 bases at J, with 11 bases between. CDR3 residues: CSVDEGADEQYF. CDR3 bases: TGCAGCGTTGATGAGGGTGCGGACGAGCAGTACTTC.

This clonotype was recorded many times. The chain has TRBV5-1 and TRBJ2-7, with 9 bases matching TRBD1. Germline CDR1 is SGHRS and CDR2 is YFSETQ. The ends lost 4 bases at V and 0 bases at J; junction bases unmatched: 5. The CDR3 spans 15 residues. CDR3 DNA: TGCGCCAGCAGCGCTACAGGGGGCAACTCCTACGAGCAGTACTTC. This sequence encodes CASSATGGNSYEQYF.

This clonotype was picked up many times. The chain uses TRBV16 and TRBJ1-1, with D unclear. Germline loops: CDR1 KGHSY, CDR2 FQNENV. V was trimmed by 4 bases and J by 1 base, leaving 10 bases between them. CDR3 length: 14 amino acids. CDR3 protein: CASSRLGPNTEAFF. The CDR3 bases are TGTGCCAGCAGCCGCTTAGGCCCGAACACTGAAGCTTTCTTT.

This chain links TRBV11-2 with TRBJ1-2; 9 bases fit TRBD1. This CDR3 contains 14 residues. V was clipped by 4 bases and J by 8 bases; unmatched bases: 8. CDR1 is SGHAT and CDR2 is FQNNGV in the germline V gene. Here the CDR3 DNA reads TGTGCCAGCAGCTCCTACAGGGGGCCTTGGGGCTACACCTTC. Protein sequence: CASSSYRGPWGYTF.